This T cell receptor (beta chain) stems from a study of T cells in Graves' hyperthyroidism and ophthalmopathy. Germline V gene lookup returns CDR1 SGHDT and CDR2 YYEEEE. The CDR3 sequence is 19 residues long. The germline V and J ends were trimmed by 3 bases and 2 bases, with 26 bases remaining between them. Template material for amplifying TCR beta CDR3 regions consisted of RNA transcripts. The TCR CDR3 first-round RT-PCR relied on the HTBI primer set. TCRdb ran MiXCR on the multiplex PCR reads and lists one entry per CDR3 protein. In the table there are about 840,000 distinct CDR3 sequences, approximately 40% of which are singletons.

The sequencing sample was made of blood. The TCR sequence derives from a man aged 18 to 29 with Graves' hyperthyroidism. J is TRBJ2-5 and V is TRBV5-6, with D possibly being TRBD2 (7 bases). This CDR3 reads CASSWAGATSREGQETQYF. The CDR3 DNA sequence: TGTGCCAGCAGCTGGGCGGGGGCCACATCAAGGGAGGGACAAGAGACCCAGTACTTC.